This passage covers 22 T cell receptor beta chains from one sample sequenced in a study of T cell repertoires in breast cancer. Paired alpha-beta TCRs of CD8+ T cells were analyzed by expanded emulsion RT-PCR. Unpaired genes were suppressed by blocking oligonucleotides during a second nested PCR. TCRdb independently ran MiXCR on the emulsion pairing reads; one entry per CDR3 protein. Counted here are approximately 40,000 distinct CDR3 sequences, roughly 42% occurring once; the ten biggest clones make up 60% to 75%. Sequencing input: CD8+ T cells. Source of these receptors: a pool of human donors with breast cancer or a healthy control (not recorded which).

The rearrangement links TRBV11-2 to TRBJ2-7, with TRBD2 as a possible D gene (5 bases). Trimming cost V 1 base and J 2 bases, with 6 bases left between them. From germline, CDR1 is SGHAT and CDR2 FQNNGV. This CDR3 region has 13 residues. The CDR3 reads CASSLGRAYEQYF. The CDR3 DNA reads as TGTGCCAGCAGCTTAGGGCGGGCCTACGAGCAGTACTTC.

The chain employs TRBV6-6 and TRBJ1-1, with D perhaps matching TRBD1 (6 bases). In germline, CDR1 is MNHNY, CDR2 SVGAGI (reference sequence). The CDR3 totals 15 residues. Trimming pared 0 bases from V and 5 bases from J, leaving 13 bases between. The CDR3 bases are TGTGCCAGCAGTTACTCATGGACAGTAGGAACTGAAGCTTTCTTT. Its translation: CASSYSWTVGTEAFF.

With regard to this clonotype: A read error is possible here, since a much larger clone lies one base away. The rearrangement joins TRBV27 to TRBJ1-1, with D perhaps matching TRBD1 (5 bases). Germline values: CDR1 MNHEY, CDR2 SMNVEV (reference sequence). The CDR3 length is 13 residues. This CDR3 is CASSLWTNTKAFF. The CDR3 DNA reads TGTGCCAGCAGTTTATGGACAAACACTAAAGCTTTCTTT.

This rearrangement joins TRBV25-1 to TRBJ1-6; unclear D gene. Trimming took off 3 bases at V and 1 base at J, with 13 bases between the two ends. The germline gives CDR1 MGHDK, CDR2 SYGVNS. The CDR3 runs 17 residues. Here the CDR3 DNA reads TGTGCCAGCAGTGATTCGAGGGAGTCGTCCTATAATTCACCCCTCCACTTT. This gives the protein CASSDSRESSYNSPLHF. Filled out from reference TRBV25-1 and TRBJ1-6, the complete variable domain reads EADIYQTPRYLVIGTGKKITLECSQTMGHDKMYWYQQDPGMELHLIHYSYGVNSTEKGDLSSESTVSRIRTEHFPLTLESARPSHTSQYLCASSDSRESSYNSPLHFGNGTRLTVT.

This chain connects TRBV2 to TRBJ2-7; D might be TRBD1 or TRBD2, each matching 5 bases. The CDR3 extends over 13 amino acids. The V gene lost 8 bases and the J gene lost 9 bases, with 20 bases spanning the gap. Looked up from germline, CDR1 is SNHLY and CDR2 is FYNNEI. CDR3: CASSGAGILGQYF. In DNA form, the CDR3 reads TGTGCCAGCTCCGGGGCCGGGATATTGGGGCAGTACTTC.

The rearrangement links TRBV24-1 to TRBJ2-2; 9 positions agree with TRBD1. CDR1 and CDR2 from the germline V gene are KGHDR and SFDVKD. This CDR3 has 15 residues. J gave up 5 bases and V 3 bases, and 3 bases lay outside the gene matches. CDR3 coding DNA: TGTGCCACCAGTGATCGACAGGGGGTAACCGGGGAGCTGTTTTTT. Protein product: CATSDRQGVTGELFF.

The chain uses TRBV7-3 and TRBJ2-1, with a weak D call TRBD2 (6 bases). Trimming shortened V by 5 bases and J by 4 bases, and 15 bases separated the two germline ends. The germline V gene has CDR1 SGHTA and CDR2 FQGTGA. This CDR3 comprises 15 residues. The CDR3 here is CASSLSGGTYNEQFF. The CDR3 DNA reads TGTGCCAGCAGCCTGTCTGGGGGGACTTACAATGAGCAGTTCTTC. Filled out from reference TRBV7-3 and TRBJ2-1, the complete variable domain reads GAGVSQTPSNKVTEKGKYVELRCDPISGHTALYWYRQSLGQGPEFLIYFQGTGAADDSGLPNDRFFAVRPEGSVSTLKIQRTERGDSAVYLCASSLSGGTYNEQFFGPGTRLTVL.

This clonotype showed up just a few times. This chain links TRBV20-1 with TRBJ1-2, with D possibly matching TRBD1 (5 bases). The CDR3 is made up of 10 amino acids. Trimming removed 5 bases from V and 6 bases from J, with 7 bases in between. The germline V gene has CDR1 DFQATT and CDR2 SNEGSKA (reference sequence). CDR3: CSAGQNGYTF. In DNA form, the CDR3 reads TGCAGTGCTGGACAAAATGGCTACACCTTC.

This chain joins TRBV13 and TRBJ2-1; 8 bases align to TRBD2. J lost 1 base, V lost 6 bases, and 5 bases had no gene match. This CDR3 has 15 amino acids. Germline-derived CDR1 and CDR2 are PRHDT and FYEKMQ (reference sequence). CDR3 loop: CASRAGASSYNEQFF. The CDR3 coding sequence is TGTGCCAGCAGAGCGGGGGCGAGTTCCTACAATGAGCAGTTCTTC.

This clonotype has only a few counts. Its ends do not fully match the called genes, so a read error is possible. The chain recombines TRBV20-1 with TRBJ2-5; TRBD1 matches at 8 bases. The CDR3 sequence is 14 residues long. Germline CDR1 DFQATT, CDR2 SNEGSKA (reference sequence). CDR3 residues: CSAKDRVLVETQYF. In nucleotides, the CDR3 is TGCAGTGCCAAGGACAGGGTCCTCGTAGAGACCCAGTACTTT.

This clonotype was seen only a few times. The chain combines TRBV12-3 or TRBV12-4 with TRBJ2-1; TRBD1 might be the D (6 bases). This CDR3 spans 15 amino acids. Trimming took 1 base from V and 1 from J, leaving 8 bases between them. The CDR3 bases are TGTGCCAGCAGTTTAGACAGGGCATCCTACAATGAGCAGTTCTTC. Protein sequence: CASSLDRASYNEQFF.

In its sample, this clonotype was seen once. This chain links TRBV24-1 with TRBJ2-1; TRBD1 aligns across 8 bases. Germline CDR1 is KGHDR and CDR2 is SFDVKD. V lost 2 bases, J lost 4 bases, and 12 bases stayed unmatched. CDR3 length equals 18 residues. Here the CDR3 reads CATSDSQGAQGIYNEQFF. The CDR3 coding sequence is TGTGCCACCAGTGATTCCCAGGGGGCGCAAGGGATTTACAATGAGCAGTTCTTC.

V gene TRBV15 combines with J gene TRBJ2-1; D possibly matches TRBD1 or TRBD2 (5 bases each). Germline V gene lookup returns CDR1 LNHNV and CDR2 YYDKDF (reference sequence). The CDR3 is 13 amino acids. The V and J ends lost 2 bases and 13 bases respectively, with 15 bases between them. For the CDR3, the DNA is TGTGCCACCAGCAGACCTTCCGGGACGGGCCAGTTCTTC. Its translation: CATSRPSGTGQFF.

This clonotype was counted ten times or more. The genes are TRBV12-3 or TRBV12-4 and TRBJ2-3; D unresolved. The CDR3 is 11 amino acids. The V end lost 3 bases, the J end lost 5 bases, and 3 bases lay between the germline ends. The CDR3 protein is CASSLGDTQYF. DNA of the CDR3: TGTGCCAGCAGTTTGGGAGATACGCAGTATTTT.

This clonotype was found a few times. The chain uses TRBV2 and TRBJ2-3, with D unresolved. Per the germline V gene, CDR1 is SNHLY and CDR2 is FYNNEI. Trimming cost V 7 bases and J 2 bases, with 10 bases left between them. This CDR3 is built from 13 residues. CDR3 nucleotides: TGTGCCAGCAACGGCGTCTTCACAGATACGCAGTATTTT. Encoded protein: CASNGVFTDTQYF.

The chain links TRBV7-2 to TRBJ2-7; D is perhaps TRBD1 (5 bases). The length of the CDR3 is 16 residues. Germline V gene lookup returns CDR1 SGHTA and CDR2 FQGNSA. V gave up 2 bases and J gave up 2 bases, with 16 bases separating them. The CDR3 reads CASSLSPTTTAYEQYF. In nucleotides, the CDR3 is TGTGCCAGCAGCTTAAGCCCTACTACGACAGCCTACGAGCAGTACTTC.

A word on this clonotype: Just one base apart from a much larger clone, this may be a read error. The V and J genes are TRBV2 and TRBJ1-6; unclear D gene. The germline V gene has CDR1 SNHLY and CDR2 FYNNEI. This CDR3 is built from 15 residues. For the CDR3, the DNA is TGTGCCAGCAACGAAGGGAGCTCCTATAATCCACCCCTCCACTTT. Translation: CASNEGSSYNPPLHF.

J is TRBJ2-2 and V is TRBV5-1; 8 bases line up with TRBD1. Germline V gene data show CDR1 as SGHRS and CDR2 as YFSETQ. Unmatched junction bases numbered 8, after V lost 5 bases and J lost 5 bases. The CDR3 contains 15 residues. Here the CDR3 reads CASRKSTGDTGELFF. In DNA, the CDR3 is TGCGCCAGCAGAAAGTCGACAGGGGATACCGGGGAGCTGTTTTTT.

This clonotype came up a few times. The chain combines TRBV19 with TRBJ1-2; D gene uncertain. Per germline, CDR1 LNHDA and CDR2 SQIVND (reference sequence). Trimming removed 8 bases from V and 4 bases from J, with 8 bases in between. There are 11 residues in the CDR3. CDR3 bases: TGTGCCAGTGTGCGGGGCTATGGCTACACCTTC. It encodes CASVRGYGYTF.

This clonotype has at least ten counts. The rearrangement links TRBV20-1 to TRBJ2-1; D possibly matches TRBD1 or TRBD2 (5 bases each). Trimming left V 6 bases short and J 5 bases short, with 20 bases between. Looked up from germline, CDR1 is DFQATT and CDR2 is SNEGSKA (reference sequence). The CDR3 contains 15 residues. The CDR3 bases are TGCAGTGCCGCCTTGGTTTATCGGGGCGACAATGAGCAGTTCTTC. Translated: CSAALVYRGDNEQFF.

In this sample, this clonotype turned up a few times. This CDR3 reads CASTLDLMNTEAFF. The CDR3 DNA reads as TGTGCCAGCACCCTGGATCTCATGAACACTGAAGCTTTCTTT. The chain has TRBV12-3 or TRBV12-4 and TRBJ1-1; no reliable D call. The ends were cut back, 7 bases at V and 0 bases at J, with 12 bases in the middle. There are 14 residues in the CDR3.

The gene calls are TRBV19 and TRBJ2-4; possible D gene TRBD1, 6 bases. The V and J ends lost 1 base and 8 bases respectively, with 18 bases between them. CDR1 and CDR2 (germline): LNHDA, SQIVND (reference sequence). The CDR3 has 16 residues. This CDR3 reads CASSIGGRGIADIQYF. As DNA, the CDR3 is TGTGCCAGTAGTATAGGAGGCAGGGGTATTGCAGACATTCAGTACTTC.